The 5 T cell receptor beta chains below come from one sample, sequenced in a study of CXCR3-negative and CXCR3-positive naive CD8 T cells. Each TRB cDNA library was prepared by 5' RACE (with UMI labels). TCRdb re-called the 5' RACE reads, yielding one record per CDR3 amino acid sequence without DNA. Recorded for this sample: around 50,000 distinct CDR3 sequences. The study's findings and limits: In CXCR3-positive naive cells, the TRB CDR3s were more hydrophobic than in CXCR3-negative naive cells.

Their recognized antigens are unknown. Material: naive CXCR3+ CD8+ T cells from blood. The subset: CD45RO-CCR7+CD27+CD95- naive CD8+ T cells expressing CXCR3 (TNR3+). These receptors were taken from a human donor in good health. Some clones in this sample may be carry-over from other donors' samples.

The chain recombines TRBV29-1 with TRBJ2-7. The length of the CDR3 is 13 residues. The germline CDR1 and CDR2 sequences are SQVTM and ANQGSEA. CDR3 region: CSVDQGGSYEQYF.

This chain uses TRBV6-4 with TRBJ2-7; TCRdb outputs TRBD1, but without DNA this stays unchecked. The CDR3 extends over 16 amino acids. The V gene's germline CDR1 is MRHNA and CDR2 SNTAGT. This CDR3 is CASSDPRQGRPYEQYF.

Here the CDR3 reads CASSEGQGRGYTF. The chain recombines TRBV7-6 with TRBJ1-2; TCRdb selects TRBD1, and the lack of DNA leaves this call unchecked. This CDR3 is built from 13 residues. Germline CDR1 and CDR2: SGHVS and FNYEAQ.

The genes are TRBV6-4 and TRBJ1-1; as DNA is missing, the TRBD1 call by TCRdb cannot be tested. The CDR3 totals 14 residues. Germline CDR1 reads MRHNA; CDR2 reads SNTAGT. The CDR3 is CASSVDRDHTEAFF.

The V and J genes are TRBV4-2 and TRBJ2-7; as DNA is missing, the TRBD2 call by TCRdb cannot be tested. This CDR3 is built from 14 residues. Germline values: CDR1 LGHNA, CDR2 YNFKEQ. CDR3 sequence reads: CASSPPGLSYEQYF.